The 8 T cell receptor beta chains presented below share a single source sample, sequenced in a study of human T cells and chemical hapten exposure. Time point given: pre-sensitization, week 0. Specified treatment: therapeutic diphenylcyclopropenone sensitization with weekly scalp DPC. One entry per CDR3 protein, called by TCRdb with MiXCR from the RACE reads. The data contain around 120,000 distinct CDR3 sequences, 13% of them singletons. The sample was whole blood, taken in connection with sensitization to the hapten diphenylcyclopropenone (DPC). Receptor source: a young woman with alopecia areata. Some clones in this sample may be carry-over from other donors' samples.

This clonotype was counted at least ten times. The chain is built from TRBV6-2 or TRBV6-3 and TRBJ2-7; D is ambiguous. The CDR3 contains 13 residues. Looked up from germline, CDR1 is MNHEY and CDR2 is SVGEGT. The V and J ends lost 6 bases and 2 bases respectively, with 11 bases between them. CDR3 DNA: TGTGCCAGCAGCCGTACAAGAACCTACGAGCAGTACTTC. Translated, it gives CASSRTRTYEQYF.

This clonotype was detected ten times or more. The gene calls are TRBV28 and TRBJ2-6; D gene unclear. V gave up 4 bases and J gave up 2 bases, with 3 bases separating them. Germline values: CDR1 MDHEN, CDR2 SYDVKM. This CDR3 is built from 13 residues. The CDR3 protein is CASSSAGANVLTF. CDR3 bases: TGTGCCAGCAGTTCGGCTGGGGCCAACGTCCTGACTTTC. The entire variable domain, with the rest obtained from reference TRBV28 and TRBJ2-6, is as follows: DVKVTQSSRYLVKRTGEKVFLECVQDMDHENMFWYRQDPGLGLRLIYFSYDVKMKEKGDIPEGYSVSREKKERFSLILESASTNQTSMYLCASSSAGANVLTFGAGSRLTVL.

This clonotype has just a few counts. The V call is TRBV6-6, the J call TRBJ1-2; D gene uncertain. Trimming cost V 2 bases and J 2 bases, with 9 bases left between them. This CDR3 region has 14 residues. The V gene's germline CDR1 is MNHNY and CDR2 SVGAGI (reference sequence). This CDR3 reads CASSYDMGNYGYTF. As DNA, the CDR3 is TGTGCCAGCAGTTACGATATGGGAAACTATGGCTACACCTTC.

The CDR3 DNA reads TGTGCCAGCAGCTTGTTGCCTAAACCGGAACGGATGAACACTGAAGCTTTCTTT. It is translated as CASSLLPKPERMNTEAFF. The chain employs TRBV5-5 and TRBJ1-1, with D uncertain. The CDR3 has 18 amino acids. The V and J ends lost 1 base and 0 bases respectively, with 19 bases between them. The germline V gene has CDR1 SGHKS and CDR2 YYEKEE (reference sequence).

In its sample, this clonotype was seen many times. This chain connects TRBV2 to TRBJ2-3; TRBD1 matches 7 bases. Germline CDR1 SNHLY, CDR2 FYNNEI. The junction had 6 bases not matched to a gene; V was cut back by 2 bases and J by 4 bases. The CDR3 is 15 amino acids. The CDR3 region has the DNA TGTGCCAGCAGTGAATTCTGGCAGGGGGCAGATACGCAGTATTTT. Its translation: CASSEFWQGADTQYF.

This clonotype was seen repeatedly, ten times or more. The rearrangement uses TRBV30 and TRBJ1-5; 9 positions agree with TRBD1. The CDR3 contains 15 residues. Germline lookup yields CDR1 GTSNPN and CDR2 SVGIG (reference sequence). V lost 5 bases to trimming and J lost 4 bases; unmatched junction nucleotides: 9. The DNA for the CDR3 is TGTGCCTGGGCCATCGGACAGGGGATGAATCAGCCCCAGCATTTT. It is translated as CAWAIGQGMNQPQHF.

The rearrangement uses TRBV5-6 and TRBJ2-3; 7 nucleotides match TRBD1. V gave up 4 bases and J gave up 4 bases; unmatched junction bases: 18. CDR3 size: 18 residues. Germline assignment: CDR1 SGHDT and CDR2 YYEEEE. CDR3 in amino acids: CASSTRTGVPPNSDTQYF. CDR3 coding DNA: TGTGCCAGCAGCACCCGGACAGGTGTCCCGCCAAACTCAGATACGCAGTATTTT.

This clonotype was seen only a few times. V usage is TRBV29-1 and J usage is TRBJ1-2; a weak D match, TRBD1 (5 bases). Between the trimmed V and J ends, which lost 6 bases and 8 bases, there was a span of 13 bases. The CDR3 is 11 amino acids. Germline CDR1 reads SQVTM; CDR2 reads ANQGSEA. In DNA, the CDR3 is TGCAGCGTGGATGGGACTCGAGGCTACACCTTC. It translates to CSVDGTRGYTF.